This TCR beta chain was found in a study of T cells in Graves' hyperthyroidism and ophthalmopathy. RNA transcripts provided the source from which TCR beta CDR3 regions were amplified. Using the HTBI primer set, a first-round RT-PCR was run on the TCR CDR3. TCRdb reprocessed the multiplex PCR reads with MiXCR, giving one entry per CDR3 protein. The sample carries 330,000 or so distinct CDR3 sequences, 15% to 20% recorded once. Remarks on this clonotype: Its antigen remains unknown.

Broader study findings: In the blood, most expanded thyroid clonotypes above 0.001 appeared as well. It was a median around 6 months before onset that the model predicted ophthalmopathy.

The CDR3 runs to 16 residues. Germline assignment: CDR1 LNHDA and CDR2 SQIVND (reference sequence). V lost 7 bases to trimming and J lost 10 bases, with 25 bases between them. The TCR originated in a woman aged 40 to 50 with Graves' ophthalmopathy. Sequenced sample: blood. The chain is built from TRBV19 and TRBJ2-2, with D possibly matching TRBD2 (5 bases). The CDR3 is CASTVGVGDSAQELFF. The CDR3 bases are TGTGCCAGTACCGTGGGAGTGGGAGATTCGGCACAGGAGCTGTTTTTT. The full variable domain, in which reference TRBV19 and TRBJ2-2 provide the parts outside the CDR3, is DGGITQSPKYLFRKEGQNVTLSCEQNLNHDAMYWYRQDPGQGLRLIYYSQIVNDFQKGDIAEGYSVSREKKESFPLTVTSAQKNPTAFYLCASTVGVGDSAQELFFGEGSRLTVL.